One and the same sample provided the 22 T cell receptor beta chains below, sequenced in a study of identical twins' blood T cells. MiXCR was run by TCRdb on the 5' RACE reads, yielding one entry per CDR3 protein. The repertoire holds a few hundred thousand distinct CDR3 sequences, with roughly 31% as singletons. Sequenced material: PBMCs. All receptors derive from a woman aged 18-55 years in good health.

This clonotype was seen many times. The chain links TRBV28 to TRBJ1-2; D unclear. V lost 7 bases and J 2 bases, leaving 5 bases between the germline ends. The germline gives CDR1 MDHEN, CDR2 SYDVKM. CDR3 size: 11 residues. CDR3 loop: CASTGNYGYTF. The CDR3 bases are TGTGCCAGCACCGGGAACTATGGCTACACCTTC.

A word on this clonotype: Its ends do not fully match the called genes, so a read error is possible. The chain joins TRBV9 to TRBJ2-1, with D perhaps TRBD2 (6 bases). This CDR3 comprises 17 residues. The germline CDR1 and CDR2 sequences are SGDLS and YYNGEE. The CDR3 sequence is CASSVESVGSDYNEHFF. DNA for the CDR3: TGTGCCAGCAGCGTAGAATCGGTCGGCTCGGACTACAATGAGCATTTCTTC.

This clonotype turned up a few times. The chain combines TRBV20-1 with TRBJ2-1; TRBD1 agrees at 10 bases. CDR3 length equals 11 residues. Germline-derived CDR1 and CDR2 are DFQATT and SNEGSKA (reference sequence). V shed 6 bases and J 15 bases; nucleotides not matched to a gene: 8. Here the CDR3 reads CSATPGQGLFF. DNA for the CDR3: TGCAGTGCGACCCCGGGACAGGGGCTGTTCTTC.

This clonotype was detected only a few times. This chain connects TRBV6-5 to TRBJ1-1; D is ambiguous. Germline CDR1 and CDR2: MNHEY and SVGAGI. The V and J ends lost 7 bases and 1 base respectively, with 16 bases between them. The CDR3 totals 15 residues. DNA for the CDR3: TGTGCCAGCAACCTTGGGTACCCCGAGAACACTGAAGCTTTCTTT. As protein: CASNLGYPENTEAFF.

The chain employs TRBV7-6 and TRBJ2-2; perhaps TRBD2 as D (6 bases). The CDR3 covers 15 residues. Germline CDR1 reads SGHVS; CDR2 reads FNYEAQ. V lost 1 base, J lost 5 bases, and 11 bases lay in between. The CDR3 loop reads CASSLELAVTGELFF. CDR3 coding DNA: TGTGCCAGCAGCTTAGAATTAGCGGTAACCGGGGAGCTGTTTTTT.

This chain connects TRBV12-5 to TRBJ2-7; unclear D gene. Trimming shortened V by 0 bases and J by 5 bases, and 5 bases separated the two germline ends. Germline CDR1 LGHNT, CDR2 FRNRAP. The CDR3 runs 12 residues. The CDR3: CASGLVLDEQYF. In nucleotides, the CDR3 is TGTGCTAGTGGTTTGGTATTGGACGAGCAGTACTTC.

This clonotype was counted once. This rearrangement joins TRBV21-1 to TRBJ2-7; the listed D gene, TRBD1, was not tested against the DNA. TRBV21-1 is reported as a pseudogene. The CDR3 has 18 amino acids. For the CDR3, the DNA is TGTGCCAGCAGCAAAATACACACGGGACAGGCCCTCTCCTACGAGCAGTACTTC. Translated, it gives CASSKIHTGQALSYEQYF.

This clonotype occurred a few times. The CDR3 here is CASGGPGLLTADTQYF. The CDR3, as DNA: TGTGCTAGTGGCGGCCCGGGACTCCTCACAGCGGATACGCAGTATTTT. This chain links TRBV12-5 with TRBJ2-3; D possibly corresponds to TRBD2 (6 bases). The V end lost 6 bases, the J end lost 6 bases, and 22 bases lay between the germline ends. CDR3 size: 16 residues. The germline V gene has CDR1 LGHNT and CDR2 FRNRAP.

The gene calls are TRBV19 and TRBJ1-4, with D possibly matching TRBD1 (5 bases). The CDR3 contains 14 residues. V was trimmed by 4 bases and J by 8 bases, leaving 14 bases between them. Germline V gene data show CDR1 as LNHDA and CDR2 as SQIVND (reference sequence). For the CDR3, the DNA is TGTGCCAGTAGTAGAGGGCGGGGGAAGGAAAAACTGTTTTTT. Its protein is CASSRGRGKEKLFF. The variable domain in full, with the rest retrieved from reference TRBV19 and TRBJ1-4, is DGGITQSPKYLFRKEGQNVTLSCEQNLNHDAMYWYRQDPGQGLRLIYYSQIVNDFQKGDIAEGYSVSREKKESFPLTVTSAQKNPTAFYLCASSRGRGKEKLFFGSGTQLSVL.

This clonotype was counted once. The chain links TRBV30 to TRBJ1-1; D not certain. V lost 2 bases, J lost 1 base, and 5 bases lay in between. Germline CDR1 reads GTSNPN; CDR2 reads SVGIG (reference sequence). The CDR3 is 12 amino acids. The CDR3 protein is CAWSIQNTEAFF. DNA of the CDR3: TGTGCCTGGAGTATCCAGAACACTGAAGCTTTCTTT.

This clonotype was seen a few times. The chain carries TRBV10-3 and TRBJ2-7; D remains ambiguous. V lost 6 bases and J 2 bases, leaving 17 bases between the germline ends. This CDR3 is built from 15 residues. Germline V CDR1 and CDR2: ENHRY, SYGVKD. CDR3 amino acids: CAISPGPPAAYEQYF. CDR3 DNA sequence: TGTGCCATCAGCCCTGGACCGCCCGCGGCCTACGAGCAGTACTTC.

The CDR3 is CASSIGWTSGYNEQFF. CDR3 coding DNA: TGTGCCAGTAGTATCGGATGGACTAGCGGTTACAATGAGCAGTTCTTC. This chain links TRBV19 with TRBJ2-1, with 10 positions matching TRBD2. Unmatched junction bases numbered 6, after V lost 3 bases and J lost 4 bases. The CDR3 consists of 16 residues. The V gene's germline CDR1 is LNHDA and CDR2 SQIVND (reference sequence).

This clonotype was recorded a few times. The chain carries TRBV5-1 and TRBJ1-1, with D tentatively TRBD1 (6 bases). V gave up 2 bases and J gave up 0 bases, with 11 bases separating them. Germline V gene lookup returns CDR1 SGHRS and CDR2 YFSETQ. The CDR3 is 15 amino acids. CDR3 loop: CASSFSWGLNTEAFF. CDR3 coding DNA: TGCGCCAGCAGCTTTTCCTGGGGGCTGAACACTGAAGCTTTCTTT.

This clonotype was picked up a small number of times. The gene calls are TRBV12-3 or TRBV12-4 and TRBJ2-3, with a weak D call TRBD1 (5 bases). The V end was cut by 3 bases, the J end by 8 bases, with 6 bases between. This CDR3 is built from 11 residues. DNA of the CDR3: TGTGCCAGCAGTTTCCAGGGTACGCAGTATTTT. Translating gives CASSFQGTQYF.

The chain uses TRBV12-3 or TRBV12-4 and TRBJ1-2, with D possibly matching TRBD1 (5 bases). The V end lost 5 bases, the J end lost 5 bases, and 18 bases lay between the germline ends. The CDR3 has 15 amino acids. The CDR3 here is CASSPLTFQGYGYTF. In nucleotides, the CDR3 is TGTGCCAGCAGTCCTCTAACTTTTCAGGGATATGGCTACACCTTC.

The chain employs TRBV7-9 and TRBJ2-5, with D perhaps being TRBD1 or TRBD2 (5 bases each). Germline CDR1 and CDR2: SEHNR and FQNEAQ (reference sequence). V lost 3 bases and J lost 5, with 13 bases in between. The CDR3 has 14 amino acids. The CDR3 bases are TGTGCCAGCAGCTTTGGGGGACCGGTTGAGACCCAGTACTTC. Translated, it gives CASSFGGPVETQYF.

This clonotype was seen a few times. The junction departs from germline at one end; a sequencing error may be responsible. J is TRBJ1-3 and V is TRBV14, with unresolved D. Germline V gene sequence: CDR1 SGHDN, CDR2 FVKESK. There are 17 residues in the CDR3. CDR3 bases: TGTACCAGCAGCCATCTTTTAGGAAGGTCTTCTGGAAACACCATATATTTT. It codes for CTSSHLLGRSSGNTIYF.

CDR3 sequence: CSAQGGLQPQHF. For the CDR3, the DNA is TGCAGTGCCCAGGGGGGGCTTCAGCCCCAGCATTTT. J is TRBJ1-5 and V is TRBV20-1; TRBD1 matches 7 bases. The V and J ends lost 6 bases and 6 bases, in that order; junction bases with no gene match: 5. This CDR3 region has 12 residues. CDR1 DFQATT and CDR2 SNEGSKA come from the germline V gene (reference sequence).

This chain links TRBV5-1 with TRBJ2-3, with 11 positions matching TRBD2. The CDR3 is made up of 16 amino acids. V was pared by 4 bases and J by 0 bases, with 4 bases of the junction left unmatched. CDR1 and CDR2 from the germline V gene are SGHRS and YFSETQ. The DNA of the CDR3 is TGCGCCAGCAGCACGGGACTAGCGGTTAGCACAGATACGCAGTATTTT. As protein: CASSTGLAVSTDTQYF.

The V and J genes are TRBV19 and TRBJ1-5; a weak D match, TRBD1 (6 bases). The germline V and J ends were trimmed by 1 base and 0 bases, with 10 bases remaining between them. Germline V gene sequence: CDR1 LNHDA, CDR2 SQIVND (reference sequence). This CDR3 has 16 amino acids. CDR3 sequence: CASSIGTGNSNQPQHF. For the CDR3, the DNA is TGTGCCAGTAGTATAGGTACAGGGAATAGCAATCAGCCCCAGCATTTT. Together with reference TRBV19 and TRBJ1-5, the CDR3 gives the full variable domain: DGGITQSPKYLFRKEGQNVTLSCEQNLNHDAMYWYRQDPGQGLRLIYYSQIVNDFQKGDIAEGYSVSREKKESFPLTVTSAQKNPTAFYLCASSIGTGNSNQPQHFGDGTRLSIL.

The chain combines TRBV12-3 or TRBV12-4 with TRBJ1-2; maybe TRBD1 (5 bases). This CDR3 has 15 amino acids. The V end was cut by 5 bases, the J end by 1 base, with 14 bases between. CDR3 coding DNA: TGTGCCAGCAGTCCAGGGCAAGGGGTTAACTATGGCTACACCTTC. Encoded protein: CASSPGQGVNYGYTF.

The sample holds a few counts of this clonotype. In nucleotides, the CDR3 is TGTGCCATCAGTGACGGGGAATACTATCAGCCCCAGCATTTT. Protein product: CAISDGEYYQPQHF. The rearrangement joins TRBV10-3 to TRBJ1-5; D gene uncertain. V gave up 3 bases and J gave up 5 bases, with 11 bases separating them. The CDR3 spans 14 residues. CDR1 ENHRY and CDR2 SYGVKD come from the germline V gene.